This TCR beta chain was documented in a study of CD8+CD57+ T cells in acquired aplastic anemia. Study overall: Sorted CD4+ plus CD8+ cells gave DNA averaging 3.2 ug. Study results and limitations: It was found that some 30 CD8+ CDR3 sequences were shared between patients and controls.

Note on this clonotype: Antigen specificity is unknown.

The V and J ends lost 4 bases and 10 bases, in that order; junction bases with no gene match: 5. This CDR3 spans 13 amino acids. Germline CDR1 reads LNHNV; CDR2 reads YYDKDF (reference sequence). Template material for TCR beta VDJ and CDR3 profiling consisted of genomic DNA. TCRdb analysed the reads with MiXCR anew, one entry per CDR3 protein. This table holds about 40,000 distinct CDR3 sequences, approximately 63% found once. Patients sequenced had flow cytometry evidence of CD8+CD57+ cell expansion. The clonotype originates from a human donor with aplastic anemia. The chain is built from TRBV15 and TRBJ2-5, with TRBD2 matching over 11 bases. What was sequenced was sorted CD4+, CD8+, or CD8+CD57+ T cells (not recorded which) from PBMCs. CDR3 in DNA: TGTGCCACCAGCATTACTAGCGGGAGAGACCAGTACTTC. Translation gives CATSITSGRDQYF.